The clone carrying this T cell receptor beta chain was observed a single time. Its antigen remains unknown. The V gene lost 0 bases and the J gene lost 2 bases, with 7 bases spanning the gap. The CDR3 consists of 14 residues. Per the germline V gene, CDR1 is MNHNS and CDR2 is SASEGT. The data stem from a study of CD8 T cells in ankylosing spondylitis. In TCRdb, the 5' RACE reads were re-called with MiXCR into one record per CDR3 protein. There are about 240,000 distinct CDR3 sequences in the sample; approximately 9% occur only once, and approximately 7% lies in the top ten. Findings and caveats of the study: It was reported that disease-linked clones were significantly enriched in matched ankylosing spondylitis synovial fluid.

This clonotype was obtained from a male donor with ankylosing spondylitis or in good health (not recorded which). The V gene is TRBV6-1, the J gene TRBJ1-2; D gene unclear. Material: blood, either unsorted or a sorted T cell fraction (not recorded which). In nucleotides, the CDR3 is TGTGCCAGCAGTGAAGCCCCTGGGAACTATGGCTACACCTTC. This codes for CASSEAPGNYGYTF.